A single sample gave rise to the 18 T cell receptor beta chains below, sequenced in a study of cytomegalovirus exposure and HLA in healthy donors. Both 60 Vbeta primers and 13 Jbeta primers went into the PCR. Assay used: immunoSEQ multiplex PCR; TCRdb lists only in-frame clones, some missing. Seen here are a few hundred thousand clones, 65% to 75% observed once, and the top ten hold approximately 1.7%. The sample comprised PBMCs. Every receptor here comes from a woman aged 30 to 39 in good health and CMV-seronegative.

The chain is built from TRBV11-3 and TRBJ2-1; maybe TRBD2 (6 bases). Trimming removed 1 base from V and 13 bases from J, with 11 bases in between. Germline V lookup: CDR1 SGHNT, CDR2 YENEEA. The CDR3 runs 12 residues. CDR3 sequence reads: CASSLGPGEQFF. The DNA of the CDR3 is TGTGCCAGCAGCTTAGGCCCGGGGGAACAGTTCTTC.

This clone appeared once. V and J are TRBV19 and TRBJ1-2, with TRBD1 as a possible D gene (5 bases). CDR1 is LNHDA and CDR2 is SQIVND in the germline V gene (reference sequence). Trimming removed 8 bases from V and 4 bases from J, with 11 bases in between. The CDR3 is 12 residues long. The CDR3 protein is CASQGSPYGYTF. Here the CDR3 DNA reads TGTGCCAGTCAGGGCAGCCCCTATGGCTACACCTTC.

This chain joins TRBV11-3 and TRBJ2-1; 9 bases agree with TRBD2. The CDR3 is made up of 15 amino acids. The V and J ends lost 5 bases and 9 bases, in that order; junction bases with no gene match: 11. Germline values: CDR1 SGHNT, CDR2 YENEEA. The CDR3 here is CASSPYRGGDFEQFF. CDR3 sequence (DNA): TGTGCCAGCAGCCCCTATCGCGGGGGGGATTTTGAGCAGTTCTTC.

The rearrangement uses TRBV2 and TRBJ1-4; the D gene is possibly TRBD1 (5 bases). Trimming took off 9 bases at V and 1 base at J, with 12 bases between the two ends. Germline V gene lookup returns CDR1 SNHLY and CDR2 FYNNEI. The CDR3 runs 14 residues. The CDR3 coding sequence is TGTGCCAGTAAGGGGTTACGAACTAATGAAAAACTGTTTTTT. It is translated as CASKGLRTNEKLFF.

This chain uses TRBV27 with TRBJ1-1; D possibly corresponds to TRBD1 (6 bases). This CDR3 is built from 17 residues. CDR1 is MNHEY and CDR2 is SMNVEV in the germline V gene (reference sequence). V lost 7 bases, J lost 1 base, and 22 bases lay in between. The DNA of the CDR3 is TGTGCCAGCAAGCTGTCCGGGGGGCTATATACGAACACTGAAGCTTTCTTT. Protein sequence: CASKLSGGLYTNTEAFF.

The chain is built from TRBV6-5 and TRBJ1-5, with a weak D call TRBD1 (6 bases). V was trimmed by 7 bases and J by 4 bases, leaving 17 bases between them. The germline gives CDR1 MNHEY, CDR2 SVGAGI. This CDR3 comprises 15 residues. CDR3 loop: CASKNTGTNNQPQHF. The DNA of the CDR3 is TGTGCCAGCAAAAATACGGGGACAAATAATCAGCCCCAGCATTTT.

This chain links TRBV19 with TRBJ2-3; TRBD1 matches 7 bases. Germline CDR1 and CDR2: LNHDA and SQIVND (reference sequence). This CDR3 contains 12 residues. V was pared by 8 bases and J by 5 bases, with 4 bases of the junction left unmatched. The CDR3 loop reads CASQSGGDTQYF. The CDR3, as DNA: TGTGCCAGTCAGTCAGGGGGAGATACGCAGTATTTT.

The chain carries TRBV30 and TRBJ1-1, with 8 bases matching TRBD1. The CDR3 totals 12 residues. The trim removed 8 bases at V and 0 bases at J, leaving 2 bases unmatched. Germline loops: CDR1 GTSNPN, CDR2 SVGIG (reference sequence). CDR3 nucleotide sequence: TGTGCCGGGACAGGCATGAACACTGAAGCTTTCTTT. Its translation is CAGTGMNTEAFF.

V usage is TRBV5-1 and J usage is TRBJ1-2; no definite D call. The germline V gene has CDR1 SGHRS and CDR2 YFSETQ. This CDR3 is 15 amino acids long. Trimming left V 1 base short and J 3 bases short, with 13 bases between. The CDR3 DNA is TGCGCCAGCAGCTTGTGGGCCCCGGTGGACTATGGCTACACCTTC. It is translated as CASSLWAPVDYGYTF.

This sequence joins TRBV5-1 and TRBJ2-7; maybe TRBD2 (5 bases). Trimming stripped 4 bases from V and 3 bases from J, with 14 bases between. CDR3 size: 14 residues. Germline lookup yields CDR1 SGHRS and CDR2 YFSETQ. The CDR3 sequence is CASSLSGDYYEQYF. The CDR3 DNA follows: TGCGCCAGCAGCCTAAGCGGAGACTACTACGAGCAGTACTTC.

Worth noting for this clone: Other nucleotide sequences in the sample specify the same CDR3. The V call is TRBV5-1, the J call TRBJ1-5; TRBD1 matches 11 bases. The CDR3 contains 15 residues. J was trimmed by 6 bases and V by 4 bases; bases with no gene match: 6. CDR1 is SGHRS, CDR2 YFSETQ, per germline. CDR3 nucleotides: TGCGCCAGCAGCCCCGGACAGGGGGCGATTCAGCCCCAGCATTTT. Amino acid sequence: CASSPGQGAIQPQHF.

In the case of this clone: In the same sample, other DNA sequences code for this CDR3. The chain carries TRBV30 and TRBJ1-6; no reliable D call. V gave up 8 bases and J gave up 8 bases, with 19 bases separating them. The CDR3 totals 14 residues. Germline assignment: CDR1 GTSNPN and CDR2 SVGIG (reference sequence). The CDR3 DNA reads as TGTGCCGAAGGTGGAGGGCTCGAAGATTCACCCCTCCACTTT. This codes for CAEGGGLEDSPLHF.

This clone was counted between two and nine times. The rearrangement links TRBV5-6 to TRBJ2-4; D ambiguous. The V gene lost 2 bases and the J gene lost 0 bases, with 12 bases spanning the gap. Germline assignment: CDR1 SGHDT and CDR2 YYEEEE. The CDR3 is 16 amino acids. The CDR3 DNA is TGTGCCAGCAGCTTACGTACCCCGGGAGCCAAAAACATTCAGTACTTC. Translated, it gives CASSLRTPGAKNIQYF.

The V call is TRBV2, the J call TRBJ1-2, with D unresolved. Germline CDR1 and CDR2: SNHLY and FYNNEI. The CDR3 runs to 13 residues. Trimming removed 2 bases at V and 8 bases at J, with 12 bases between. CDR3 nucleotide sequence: TGTGCCAGCAGTGAAATGCGGGGTTGGGGCTACACCTTC. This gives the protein CASSEMRGWGYTF.

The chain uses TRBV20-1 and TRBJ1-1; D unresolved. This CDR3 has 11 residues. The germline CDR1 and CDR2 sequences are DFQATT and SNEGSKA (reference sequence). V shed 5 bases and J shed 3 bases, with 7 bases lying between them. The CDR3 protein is CSAPRDTEAFF. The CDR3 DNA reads TGCAGTGCTCCCCGCGACACTGAAGCTTTCTTT.

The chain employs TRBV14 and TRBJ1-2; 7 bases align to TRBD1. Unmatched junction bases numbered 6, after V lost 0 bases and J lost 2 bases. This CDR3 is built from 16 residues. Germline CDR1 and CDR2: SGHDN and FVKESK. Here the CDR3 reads CASSQDLGRGNYGYTF. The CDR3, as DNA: TGTGCCAGCAGCCAAGATCTGGGCAGGGGGAACTATGGCTACACCTTC.

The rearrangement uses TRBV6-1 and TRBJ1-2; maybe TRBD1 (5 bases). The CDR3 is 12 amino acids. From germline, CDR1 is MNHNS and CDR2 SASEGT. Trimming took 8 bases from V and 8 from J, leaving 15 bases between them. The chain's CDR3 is CASGNRLKGYTF. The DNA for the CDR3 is TGTGCCAGCGGCAACAGGCTCAAAGGCTACACCTTC.

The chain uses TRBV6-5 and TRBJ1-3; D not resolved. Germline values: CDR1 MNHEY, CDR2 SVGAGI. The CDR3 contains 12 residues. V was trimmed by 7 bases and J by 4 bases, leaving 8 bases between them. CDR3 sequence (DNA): TGTGCCAGCACGTCGGAGGGAAACACCATATATTTT. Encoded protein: CASTSEGNTIYF.